This T cell receptor (beta chain) was captured in a study of CD4 T cells in relation to SARS-CoV-2 and coronaviruses. The overall study: Controls used an HIV-1 Nef peptide pool or no peptide.

Unexposed donor CD4+ T cells date from about 2010-2019, before the COVID-19 pandemic. CD4+ T cells were isolated from the cells after nine to eleven days of culture. Germline V lookup: CDR1 LGHNA, CDR2 YNFKEQ. V was pared by 0 bases and J by 6 bases, with 9 bases between. The CDR3 is 13 residues long. Concerning this clone: What it binds is unknown.

Clones were read by immunoSEQ multiplex PCR, and TCRdb kept only the in-frame ones, dropping some. This sample carries about 28,000 clones, approximately 80% of them seen once, and the ten largest clones take roughly 14%. The chain joins TRBV4-2 to TRBJ2-7, with D tentatively TRBD1 (5 bases). Sequencing was performed on CD4+ T cells from PBMCs, cultured in vitro. The sequence came from a human donor in good health. CDR3 DNA sequence: TGTGCCAGCAGCCAAGAAAAGGGGCGCGAGCAGTACTTC. Translating it yields CASSQEKGREQYF.